Listed here are 9 T cell receptor beta chains from one sample, sequenced in a study of shared clonotypes between healthy human individuals. Assay used: immunoSEQ multiplex PCR; TCRdb lists only in-frame clones, some missing. The table lists about 660,000 clones, approximately 79% of them singletons. Material for sequencing was memory CD4+ T cells sorted from blood. Described subset: CD45RA-negative fraction. The receptors come from a woman aged 25-40 years in good health.

The sample holds one count of this clone. The genes are TRBV6-5 and TRBJ1-3, with no clear D. This CDR3 is built from 15 residues. The germline V gene encodes CDR1 MNHEY and CDR2 SVGAGI. The V end was cut by 0 bases, the J end by 2 bases, with 8 bases between. DNA of the CDR3: TGTGCCAGCAGTTACTCAGGCGGGCCTGGAAACACCATATATTTT. Protein sequence: CASSYSGGPGNTIYF.

This clone was observed once. The gene calls are TRBV2 and TRBJ2-2; 7 bases are a match to TRBD1. The CDR3 covers 16 residues. Trimming at V came to 3 bases and at J to 5 bases, leaving 9 bases not matched to a gene. Germline V CDR1 and CDR2: SNHLY, FYNNEI. As DNA, the CDR3 is TGTGCCAGCAGTGACAGGGGGTATATGGGTACCGGGGAGCTGTTTTTT. It translates to CASSDRGYMGTGELFF.

This clone appeared a single time. V usage is TRBV14 and J usage is TRBJ2-4, with 7 bases identical to TRBD1. Per germline, CDR1 SGHDN and CDR2 FVKESK. The CDR3 is 15 residues long. J gave up 6 bases and V 4 bases, and 9 bases lay outside the gene matches. The CDR3: CASSPYGQERNIQYF. The CDR3 coding sequence is TGTGCCAGCAGCCCCTACGGACAGGAGCGAAACATTCAGTACTTC.

The J gene is TRBJ1-5, the V gene TRBV28; no clear D gene. The germline gives CDR1 MDHEN, CDR2 SYDVKM. There are 11 residues in the CDR3. V lost 2 bases, J lost 5 bases, and 1 base lay in between. CDR3 nucleotides: TGTGCCAGCAGTTTAGATCAGCCCCAGCATTTT. It specifies CASSLDQPQHF.

The sample holds one count of this clone. The chain employs TRBV20-1 and TRBJ2-1; 7 bases line up with TRBD2. V was pared by 6 bases and J by 9 bases, with 5 bases of the junction left unmatched. Germline assignment: CDR1 DFQATT and CDR2 SNEGSKA (reference sequence). The CDR3 is made up of 11 amino acids. The DNA of the CDR3 is TGCAGTGCCACTAGCGAGGGTGAGCAGTTCTTC. Residues: CSATSEGEQFF.

The chain combines TRBV19 with TRBJ2-7, with TRBD2 matching 11 bases. This CDR3 comprises 14 residues. Germline-derived CDR1 and CDR2 are LNHDA and SQIVND (reference sequence). After removal of 7 bases from V and 0 bases from J, the junction contained 2 bases not matched to a gene. CDR3 DNA sequence: TGTGCCAGTACCACTAGCGGGAGCTCCTACGAGCAGTACTTC. Protein: CASTTSGSSYEQYF.

This rearrangement joins TRBV29-1 to TRBJ1-1; D is undetermined. V was cut by 6 bases and J by 3 bases, with 20 bases left in between. Germline V CDR1 and CDR2: SQVTM, ANQGSEA. This CDR3 region has 15 residues. The DNA of the CDR3 is TGCAGCGTGAGTCCTCCGTCAAAGGGATACACTGAAGCTTTCTTT. This sequence encodes CSVSPPSKGYTEAFF.

In DNA, the CDR3 is TGTGCTAGTGGTCTCTCCCCGGGTTCTATCACAGATACGCAGTATTTT. This translates into CASGLSPGSITDTQYF. The V call is TRBV12-5, the J call TRBJ2-3, with D uncertain. The CDR3 runs 16 residues. Trimming pared 5 bases from V and 2 bases from J, leaving 17 bases between. From germline, CDR1 is LGHNT and CDR2 FRNRAP.

Details on this clone: The same CDR3 is also encoded by other DNA sequences in this sample. The chain carries TRBV11-2 and TRBJ2-1, with TRBD2 identical over 7 bases. Germline-derived CDR1 and CDR2 are SGHAT and FQNNGV. CDR3 size: 15 residues. After removal of 4 bases from V and 0 bases from J, the junction contained 3 bases not matched to a gene. CDR3 sequence: CASSSRTSSYNEQFF. The CDR3 DNA follows: TGTGCCAGCAGCTCCAGGACTAGCTCCTACAATGAGCAGTTCTTC.